One T cell receptor (beta chain) is described in this entry. The sample comes from a study of T cell changes during pregnancy in multiple sclerosis. Germline-derived CDR1 and CDR2 are SGHDT and YYEEEE. The CDR3 contains 13 residues. With 4 bases removed from V and 1 base from J, the gap between germline ends came to 7 bases. This table comes from immunoSEQ multiplex PCR, and its TCRdb copy is limited to in-frame clones, with some not included. The table records over 50,000 clones, about 88% of them present only once. The J gene is TRBJ2-3, the V gene TRBV5-6; D call uncertain. The sequence came from a female donor with multiple sclerosis, enrolled in a pregnancy study. The source material was peripheral blood, sampled after pregnancy. Written as DNA, the CDR3 is TGTGCCAGCAGCCGCACACGCACAGATACGCAGTATTTT. This sequence encodes CASSRTRTDTQYF. Supplemented by reference TRBV5-6 and TRBJ2-3, the full variable domain reads DAGVTQSPTHLIKTRGQQVTLRCSPKSGHDTVSWYQQALGQGPQFIFQYYEEEERQRGNFPDRFSGHQFPNYSSELNVNALLLGDSALYLCASSRTRTDTQYFGPGTRLTVL.